These 17 T cell receptor beta chains were all obtained from the same sample, sequenced in a study of CD8+CD57+ T cells in acquired aplastic anemia. Genomic DNA, the template, was used for profiling of the TCR beta VDJ and CDR3. Using its own MiXCR run on the reads, TCRdb lists one record per CDR3 protein. The sample shows hundreds of thousands of distinct CDR3 sequences, approximately 32% of them seen only once. Patients picked for sequencing had shown CD8+CD57+ cell expansion detected by flow cytometry. Sequenced input: sorted CD4+, CD8+, or CD8+CD57+ T cells (not recorded which) from PBMCs. The source of these receptors is a human donor with aplastic anemia.

In its sample, this clonotype was seen many times. V usage is TRBV6-5 and J usage is TRBJ1-5; D call uncertain. V was trimmed by 2 bases and J by 0 bases, leaving 8 bases between them. The CDR3 length is 15 residues. CDR1 and CDR2 from the germline V gene are MNHEY and SVGAGI. CDR3 sequence (DNA): TGTGCCAGCAGTTACAGTTTCAATAGCAATCAGCCCCAGCATTTT. Protein sequence: CASSYSFNSNQPQHF.

The chain is built from TRBV14 and TRBJ2-1, with a weak D call TRBD2 (6 bases). The CDR3 is 14 residues long. From germline, CDR1 is SGHDN and CDR2 FVKESK. V was cut by 4 bases and J by 7 bases, with 14 bases left in between. The CDR3 loop reads CASSRRLVLNEQFF. The CDR3 DNA reads TGTGCCAGCAGCCGCCGACTAGTATTGAATGAGCAGTTCTTC.

In its sample, this clonotype was seen many times. The rearrangement links TRBV9 to TRBJ2-5; tentative D call: TRBD2 (5 bases). The CDR3 is 14 amino acids. Germline-derived CDR1 and CDR2 are SGDLS and YYNGEE. Trimming pared 3 bases from V and 2 bases from J, leaving 11 bases between. This CDR3 reads CASSAEGLQETQYF. The CDR3 DNA sequence: TGTGCCAGCAGCGCAGAAGGACTGCAAGAGACCCAGTACTTC. Supplemented by reference TRBV9 and TRBJ2-5, the full variable domain reads DSGVTQTPKHLITATGQRVTLRCSPRSGDLSVYWYQQSLDQGLQFLIQYYNGEERAKGNILERFSAQQFPDLHSELNLSSLELGDSALYFCASSAEGLQETQYFGPGTRLLVL.

The sample holds many counts of this clonotype. V gene TRBV2 combines with J gene TRBJ2-2; D perhaps matches TRBD1 (6 bases). CDR3 length: 13 amino acids. V lost 7 bases and J lost 5, with 11 bases in between. Germline CDR1 SNHLY, CDR2 FYNNEI. As DNA, the CDR3 is TGTGCCAGCACAGGGGTGTCGACCGGGGAGCTGTTTTTT. Translating gives CASTGVSTGELFF. The full variable domain, rest sourced from reference TRBV2 and TRBJ2-2, is EPEVTQTPSHQVTQMGQEVILRCVPISNHLYFYWYRQILGQKVEFLVSFYNNEISEKSEIFDDQFSVERPDGSNFTLKIRSTKLEDSAMYFCASTGVSTGELFFGEGSRLTVL.

This clonotype showed up just a few times. The chain is built from TRBV5-1 and TRBJ1-6, with TRBD1 identical over 10 bases. This CDR3 contains 18 residues. Per germline, CDR1 SGHRS and CDR2 YFSETQ. The V and J ends lost 4 bases and 4 bases, in that order; junction bases with no gene match: 11. The CDR3 bases are TGCGCCAGCAGCCCCTTAGAAAGACAGGGGGCGTATAATTCACCCCTCCACTTT. The encoded protein is CASSPLERQGAYNSPLHF.

V and J are TRBV25-1 and TRBJ2-7; 11 bases map to TRBD2. The trim removed 8 bases at V and 7 bases at J, leaving 10 bases unmatched. The CDR3 totals 14 residues. The germline gives CDR1 MGHDK, CDR2 SYGVNS. The CDR3 loop reads CASSGGLAALEQYF. In nucleotides, the CDR3 is TGTGCCAGCTCAGGGGGACTAGCGGCTTTGGAGCAGTACTTC.

This chain connects TRBV5-4 to TRBJ2-5; TRBD1 matches at 7 bases. Germline V CDR1 and CDR2: SGHNT, YYREEE (reference sequence). With V trimmed by 0 bases and J by 7 bases, 6 bases remained unmatched. There are 14 residues in the CDR3. CDR3 coding DNA: TGTGCCAGCAGCTTGGTGACAGGGAATGTGACCCAGTACTTC. This codes for CASSLVTGNVTQYF.

About this clonotype itself: A much larger clone differs by one base, so this may be a read error. The J gene is TRBJ2-7, the V gene TRBV25-1; D ambiguous. Germline loops: CDR1 MGHDK, CDR2 SYGVNS. V lost 4 bases and J 0 bases, leaving 10 bases between the germline ends. The CDR3 is made up of 14 amino acids. The CDR3 nucleotides read TGTGCCAGCAGTGGGGATAACCCCTCCTACGAGCAGTACTTC. This translates into CASSGDNPSYEQYF.

The rearrangement links TRBV4-3 to TRBJ2-4, with TRBD1 matching over 11 bases. V lost 4 bases and J lost 7; bases outside the gene matches: 6. Germline V lookup: CDR1 LGHNA, CDR2 YSLEER. The CDR3 is made up of 15 amino acids. The CDR3 DNA reads TGCGCCAGCAGCCTAGAGGGACAGGGGGGGAACATTCAGTACTTC. Translated, it gives CASSLEGQGGNIQYF.

This clonotype appeared many times. This chain links TRBV2 with TRBJ2-1; no firm D call. CDR3 length equals 13 residues. CDR1 is SNHLY and CDR2 is FYNNEI in the germline V gene. V lost 4 bases to trimming and J lost 7 bases, with 11 bases between them. Here the CDR3 reads CASSASQANEQFF. The CDR3 DNA follows: TGTGCCAGCAGTGCTTCCCAGGCTAATGAGCAGTTCTTC.

This rearrangement joins TRBV24-1 to TRBJ1-5, with D possibly matching TRBD1 (5 bases). The germline CDR1 and CDR2 sequences are KGHDR and SFDVKD. V shed 4 bases and J shed 6 bases, with 12 bases lying between them. The CDR3 totals 14 residues. The CDR3 DNA reads TGTGCCACCAGTGACACAGGTAAGGCTCAGCCCCAGCATTTT. Encoded protein: CATSDTGKAQPQHF.

The chain couples TRBV15 to TRBJ2-7; 13 positions match TRBD2. Germline V CDR1 and CDR2: LNHNV, YYDKDF (reference sequence). The CDR3 has 15 residues. The junction had 6 bases not matched to a gene; V was cut back by 6 bases and J by 4 bases. CDR3 sequence: CATSPGLAGMYEQYF. CDR3 bases: TGTGCCACCAGTCCGGGACTAGCGGGAATGTACGAGCAGTACTTC.

This clonotype was observed a handful of times. The V call is TRBV19, the J call TRBJ2-1; no definite D call. The CDR3 runs to 16 residues. The germline V gene has CDR1 LNHDA and CDR2 SQIVND (reference sequence). V was trimmed by 0 bases and J by 0 bases, leaving 9 bases between them. The CDR3 nucleotides read TGTGCCAGTAGTATAGAGTTCTCGGTCTCCTACAATGAGCAGTTCTTC. Translated, it gives CASSIEFSVSYNEQFF.

In this sample, this clonotype turned up once. The chain joins TRBV25-1 to TRBJ2-1; D possibly uses TRBD1 or TRBD2 (6 bases each). CDR3 length: 15 residues. V was shortened by 6 bases and J by 5 bases, with 17 bases between the two germline ends. The germline CDR1 and CDR2 sequences are MGHDK and SYGVNS. Written as DNA, the CDR3 is TGTGCCAGCAGCCATCTGGCGAGGGGGGACAATGAGCAGTTCTTC. As protein: CASSHLARGDNEQFF.

This clonotype was detected a few times. The chain couples TRBV25-1 to TRBJ1-2, with D perhaps matching TRBD1 (6 bases). Trimming stripped 6 bases from V and 0 bases from J, with 11 bases between. From germline, CDR1 is MGHDK and CDR2 SYGVNS. The CDR3 is made up of 14 amino acids. The CDR3 bases are TGTGCCAGCAGCTTCAGGGGAACTAACTATGGCTACACCTTC. Translation: CASSFRGTNYGYTF.

CDR3 nucleotide sequence: TGTGCCAGCAGAGAGACGGGCATGAACACTGAAGCTTTCTTT. Translation gives CASRETGMNTEAFF. This chain links TRBV6-1 with TRBJ1-1; no clear D. V lost 6 bases, J lost 0 bases, and 11 bases lay in between. Germline V CDR1 and CDR2: MNHNS, SASEGT. The CDR3 is 14 residues long.

The rearrangement links TRBV11-2 to TRBJ2-1; possible D gene TRBD2, 6 bases. CDR1 is SGHAT and CDR2 is FQNNGV in the germline V gene. The V end was cut by 5 bases, the J end by 5 bases, with 19 bases between. The CDR3 contains 16 residues. The DNA for the CDR3 is TGTGCCAGCAGCCCACTTGCGGGACTCGCTGACAATGAGCAGTTCTTC. It encodes CASSPLAGLADNEQFF.